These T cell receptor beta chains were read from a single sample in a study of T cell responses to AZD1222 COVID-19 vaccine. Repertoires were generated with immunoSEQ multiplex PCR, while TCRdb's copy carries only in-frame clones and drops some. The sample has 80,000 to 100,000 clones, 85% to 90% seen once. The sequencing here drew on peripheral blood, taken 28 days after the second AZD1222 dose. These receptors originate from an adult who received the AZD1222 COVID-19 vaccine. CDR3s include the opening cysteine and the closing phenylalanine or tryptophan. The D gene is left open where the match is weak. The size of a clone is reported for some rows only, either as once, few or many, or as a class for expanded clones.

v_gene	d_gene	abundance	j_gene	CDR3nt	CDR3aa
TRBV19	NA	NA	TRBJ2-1	TGTGCCAGTAACCCTCCTGGGGGGGCAGGGGGGTACAATGAGCAGTTCTTC	CASNPPGGAGGYNEQFF
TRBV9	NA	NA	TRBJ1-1	TGTGCCAGCAGCGTAGGAGATAACACTGAAGCTTTCTTT	CASSVGDNTEAFF
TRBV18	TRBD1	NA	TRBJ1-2	TGTGCCAGCTCACCAAACGGACAGGGAGGCAATGGCTACACCTTC	CASSPNGQGGNGYTF
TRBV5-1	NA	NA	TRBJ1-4	TGCGCCAGCAGCCCTGTAAGTGGTACTGAAAAACTGTTTTTT	CASSPVSGTEKLFF
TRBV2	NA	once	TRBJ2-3	TGTGCCAGCCCAAGGGGGGCCGGTGGTACAGATACGCAGTATTTT	CASPRGAGGTDTQYF
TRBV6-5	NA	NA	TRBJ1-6	TGTGCCAGCAGCCTCAACCGGGACAACTCCCTCCACTTT	CASSLNRDNSLHF
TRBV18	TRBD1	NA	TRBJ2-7	TGTGCCAGCTCACCTCCCTTTCCGGGACAGAGGTACGAGCAGTACTTC	CASSPPFPGQRYEQYF
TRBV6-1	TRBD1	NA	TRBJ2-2	TGTGCCAGCAGTGACCGACAGGGCGCCGGGGAGCTGTTTTTT	CASSDRQGAGELFF
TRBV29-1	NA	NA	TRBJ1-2	TGCAGCGTTGAAAGGGGGGATTCTAACTATGGCTACACCTTC	CSVERGDSNYGYTF
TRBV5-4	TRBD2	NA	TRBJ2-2	TGTGCCAGCAGCGTAGCGGGGGGAGCCGGGGAGCTGTTTTTT	CASSVAGGAGELFF
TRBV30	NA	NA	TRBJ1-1	TGTGCCTGGAGTCTAGGACCTAGGAACACTGAAGCTTTCTTT	CAWSLGPRNTEAFF
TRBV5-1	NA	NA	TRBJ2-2	TGCGCCAGCAGCCCCGACGGGACAACCTCCGGGGAGCTGTTTTTT	CASSPDGTTSGELFF
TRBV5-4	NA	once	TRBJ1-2	TGTGCCAGCAGCTTGTGGGGGGGCGTCAGCTATGGCTACACCTTC	CASSLWGGVSYGYTF
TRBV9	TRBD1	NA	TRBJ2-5	TGTGCCAGCAGCGTAGGGAGACAGGGGTTGGGGGAGACCCAGTACTTC	CASSVGRQGLGETQYF
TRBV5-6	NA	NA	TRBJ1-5	TGTGCCAGCAGCTTGTACCAAGGGGTAGGCCAGCCCCAGCATTTT	CASSLYQGVGQPQHF
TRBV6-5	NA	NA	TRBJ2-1	TGTGCCAGCAGTTACTCGAGGCATCGGGGTGAGCAGTTCTTC	CASSYSRHRGEQFF
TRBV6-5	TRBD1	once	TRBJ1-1	TGTGCCACCCGGACAGGGATGAACACTGAAGCTTTCTTT	CATRTGMNTEAFF
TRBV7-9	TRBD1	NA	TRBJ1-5	TGTGCCAGCAGCTTTCGGGACAGTAGCAATCAGCCCCAGCATTTT	CASSFRDSSNQPQHF
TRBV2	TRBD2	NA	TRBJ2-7	TGTGCCAGCAGTGGGACTAGCGGGGCTTACGAGCAGTACTTC	CASSGTSGAYEQYF
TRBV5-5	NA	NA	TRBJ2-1	TGTGCCAGCAGTTCCGGACAGTACAATGAGCAGTTCTTC	CASSSGQYNEQFF
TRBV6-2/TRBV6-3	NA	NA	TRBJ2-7	TGTGCCAGCAGTTACGCGCGTTTGAGGGTCAACTACGAGCAGTACTTC	CASSYARLRVNYEQYF
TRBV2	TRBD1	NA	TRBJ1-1	TGTGCCAGCAAACGGTGGACAGGGGGTATTGGCACTGAAGCTTTCTTT	CASKRWTGGIGTEAFF
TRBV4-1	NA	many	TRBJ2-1	TGCGCCAGCAGCCAAGCCTCGAGGGGTTTCGATGAGCAGTTCTTC	CASSQASRGFDEQFF
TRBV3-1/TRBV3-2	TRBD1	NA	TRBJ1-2	TGTGCCAGCAGCCCAGCGACAGGGGGCTTCCTTGTCTTATACACCTTC	CASSPATGGFLVLYTF
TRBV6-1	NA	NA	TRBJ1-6	TGTGCCAGCAGTGAAGGCCCTTTGAGCTCCTATAATTCACCCCTCCACTTT	CASSEGPLSSYNSPLHF
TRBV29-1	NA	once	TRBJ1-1	TGCAGCGTTGAAGCAGGGAGAGATGGAGCTTTCTTT	CSVEAGRDGAFF
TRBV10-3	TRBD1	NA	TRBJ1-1	TGTGCCATCAGTGAGGGGGACAGGGGTGGGACTGAAGCTTTCTTT	CAISEGDRGGTEAFF
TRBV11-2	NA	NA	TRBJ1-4	TGTGCCAGCAGCCTCGGGACCCTAAGAGAAAAACTGTTTTTT	CASSLGTLREKLFF
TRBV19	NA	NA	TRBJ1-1	TGTGCCAGTAGTATAGTAACCATGAACACTGAAGCTTTCTTT	CASSIVTMNTEAFF
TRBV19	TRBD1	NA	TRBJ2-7	TGTGCCAGAACGGACAGGTATTTACCATACGAGCAGTACTTC	CARTDRYLPYEQYF
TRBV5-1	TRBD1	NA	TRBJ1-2	TGCGCCAGCAGCTTGGAGGGTACAGGGGGTTTCTATGGCTACACCTTC	CASSLEGTGGFYGYTF
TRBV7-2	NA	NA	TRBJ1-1	TGTGCCAGCAGCTTAATCGGGGGTCGCGGCACTGAAGCTTTCTTT	CASSLIGGRGTEAFF
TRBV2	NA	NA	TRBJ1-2	TGTGCCAGCAGAGAACGGTCGACTAACTATGGCTACACCTTC	CASRERSTNYGYTF
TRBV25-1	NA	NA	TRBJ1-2	TGTGCCAGCAAAACGAATACGAAGGGGCAAATCACCTTC	CASKTNTKGQITF
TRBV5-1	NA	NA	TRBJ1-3	TGCGCCAGCAGCCGGGATCCGGACTCTGGAAACACCATATATTTT	CASSRDPDSGNTIYF